This TCR beta chain comes out of a study of CD8 T cells in Susac syndrome. Random hexamers were used to reverse transcribe about 0.45 to 1 ug of RNA. TCRdb independently ran MiXCR on the immunoSEQ multiplex PCR reads; one entry per CDR3 protein. This table holds fewer than 250,000 distinct CDR3 sequences, 92% found once. CD8+ and CD4+ T cells taken from blood had their TCR beta sequenced. The multiple sclerosis controls were treatment-naive patients, and their relapsing-remitting disease was stable or active. TEMRA cells were FACS-enriched, unlike CD8+ and CD4+ T cells, which were negatively isolated. The sequence was collected from a human donor with multiple sclerosis. Sequenced: CD8+ T cells from PBMCs.

CDR3 amino acids: CSVRRAETNTGELFF. The CDR3 nucleotides are TGCAGCGTTCGGCGGGCGGAGACGAACACCGGGGAGCTGTTTTTT. The genes are TRBV29-1 and TRBJ2-2; a possible D gene is TRBD2 (5 bases). V lost 5 bases, J lost 0 bases, and 13 bases lay in between. The CDR3 has 15 residues. The germline V gene has CDR1 SQVTM and CDR2 ANQGSEA.